These T cell receptor beta chains were read from a single sample in a study of early T cells in non-severe SARS-CoV-2 infection. TCRdb re-derived calls from the 5' RACE reads in MiXCR, one entry per CDR3 protein. This sample has tens of thousands of distinct CDR3 sequences, with about 17% found just once. Here the sequenced sample was whole blood, taken at baseline. Receptors originate from an adult who was a healthcare worker with PCR-confirmed SARS-CoV-2 infection or an uninfected control (not recorded which). Both conserved end residues are trimmed from each CDR3. Each record gives: D gene, J gene, V gene, clone size, CDR3 protein. The D gene is left open where the match is weak. Some rows have no size entry. The others give once, few or many, or a class for an expanded clone.

d_call: TRBD1; j_call: TRBJ2-1; v_call: TRBV5-4; clone_size: few; cdr3_aa: ASSRQGDRPYEQF
d_call: TRBD1; j_call: TRBJ1-2; v_call: TRBV6-5; clone_size: few; cdr3_aa: ASRGQGNYGYT
d_call: TRBD1; j_call: TRBJ1-6; v_call: TRBV6-5; clone_size: few; cdr3_aa: ASSYSRQGARSYNSPLH
d_call: TRBD1; j_call: TRBJ1-6; v_call: TRBV6-1; clone_size: few; cdr3_aa: ASRRTGGGDSPLH
d_call: TRBD2; j_call: TRBJ2-7; v_call: TRBV7-9; clone_size: NA; cdr3_aa: ASSSGLEAYEQY
d_call: NA; j_call: TRBJ1-5; v_call: TRBV5-8; clone_size: NA; cdr3_aa: ASSLDRGFGNQPQH
d_call: TRBD2; j_call: TRBJ2-1; v_call: TRBV11-2; clone_size: NA; cdr3_aa: ASSLRHLAGGRGEQF
d_call: NA; j_call: TRBJ1-2; v_call: TRBV14; clone_size: many; cdr3_aa: ASSQEYNYGYT
d_call: NA; j_call: TRBJ2-7; v_call: TRBV7-2; clone_size: few; cdr3_aa: ASSPRTGPYEQY
d_call: TRBD1; j_call: TRBJ2-7; v_call: TRBV9; clone_size: few; cdr3_aa: ASSHRGKNYEQY
d_call: NA; j_call: TRBJ2-1; v_call: TRBV5-1; clone_size: many; cdr3_aa: ASSFSSESSYNEQF
d_call: NA; j_call: TRBJ1-2; v_call: TRBV2; clone_size: many; cdr3_aa: ASRGTPTNYGYT
d_call: TRBD1; j_call: TRBJ2-2; v_call: TRBV27; clone_size: NA; cdr3_aa: AGSLAPGQGRGELF
d_call: TRBD2; j_call: TRBJ2-1; v_call: TRBV11-2; clone_size: NA; cdr3_aa: ASSSDLAGERRNEQF
d_call: TRBD2; j_call: TRBJ2-7; v_call: TRBV5-1; clone_size: few; cdr3_aa: ASSRTSGYSEQY
d_call: NA; j_call: TRBJ1-6; v_call: TRBV5-1; clone_size: NA; cdr3_aa: ASGPGGNSPLH
d_call: TRBD1; j_call: TRBJ1-2; v_call: TRBV2; clone_size: few; cdr3_aa: ASSGQGALYGYT
d_call: NA; j_call: TRBJ2-5; v_call: TRBV3-1; clone_size: few; cdr3_aa: ASSQVRGTQY
d_call: TRBD1; j_call: TRBJ2-3; v_call: TRBV7-2; clone_size: few; cdr3_aa: ASSPTGGSSLGTDTQY
d_call: NA; j_call: TRBJ2-2; v_call: TRBV6-1; clone_size: few; cdr3_aa: ASSEDAGWPGELF
d_call: NA; j_call: TRBJ2-7; v_call: TRBV9; clone_size: many; cdr3_aa: ASSVDSQYEQY
d_call: NA; j_call: TRBJ2-7; v_call: TRBV4-2; clone_size: NA; cdr3_aa: ASSLRGTYEQY
d_call: NA; j_call: TRBJ2-3; v_call: TRBV11-2; clone_size: NA; cdr3_aa: ASSRTGGLTDTQY
d_call: TRBD1; j_call: TRBJ1-6; v_call: TRBV27; clone_size: NA; cdr3_aa: ASSLGTGVVGSYNSPLH
d_call: TRBD1; j_call: TRBJ1-1; v_call: TRBV3-1; clone_size: few; cdr3_aa: ASSQGTGVNTEAF
d_call: NA; j_call: TRBJ2-3; v_call: TRBV10-3; clone_size: NA; cdr3_aa: AISESITTDTQY
d_call: NA; j_call: TRBJ2-5; v_call: TRBV20-1; clone_size: few; cdr3_aa: SARDPGPGHQETQY
d_call: NA; j_call: TRBJ1-2; v_call: TRBV18; clone_size: few; cdr3_aa: ASSPTDTNYGYT
d_call: NA; j_call: TRBJ2-1; v_call: TRBV5-1; clone_size: NA; cdr3_aa: ASSWPSTDNEQF
d_call: NA; j_call: TRBJ2-7; v_call: TRBV20-1; clone_size: few; cdr3_aa: SARGPIGVYEQY
d_call: TRBD1; j_call: TRBJ2-7; v_call: TRBV6-5; clone_size: few; cdr3_aa: ASSYSQRQGAY
d_call: NA; j_call: TRBJ1-2; v_call: TRBV5-4; clone_size: few; cdr3_aa: ASSLIGEVGYT
d_call: TRBD2; j_call: TRBJ2-3; v_call: TRBV10-1; clone_size: NA; cdr3_aa: ASSLASGGADTQY
d_call: TRBD1; j_call: TRBJ1-1; v_call: TRBV9; clone_size: few; cdr3_aa: ASSPRDRGNTEAF
d_call: NA; j_call: TRBJ2-2; v_call: TRBV7-2; clone_size: NA; cdr3_aa: ASSLQGANTGELF
d_call: NA; j_call: TRBJ2-1; v_call: TRBV18; clone_size: many; cdr3_aa: ASSLPFSDEQF
d_call: TRBD1; j_call: TRBJ2-1; v_call: TRBV7-2; clone_size: many; cdr3_aa: ASSRQTGSNEQF
d_call: NA; j_call: TRBJ1-6; v_call: TRBV28; clone_size: NA; cdr3_aa: ASSLFRGEGSPLH
d_call: NA; j_call: TRBJ2-7; v_call: TRBV20-1; clone_size: NA; cdr3_aa: SAQRSPAYEQY
d_call: NA; j_call: TRBJ2-7; v_call: TRBV18; clone_size: few; cdr3_aa: ASSPVGVEQY
d_call: NA; j_call: TRBJ1-3; v_call: TRBV6-2/TRBV6-3; clone_size: few; cdr3_aa: ASSETDTPVGH
d_call: NA; j_call: TRBJ2-5; v_call: TRBV7-6; clone_size: few; cdr3_aa: ASSLRQVAAQETQY
d_call: TRBD1; j_call: TRBJ2-3; v_call: TRBV5-4; clone_size: few; cdr3_aa: ASSSGDRGRADTQY
d_call: NA; j_call: TRBJ2-3; v_call: TRBV5-6; clone_size: NA; cdr3_aa: ASSSLDSDRTDTQY
d_call: TRBD1; j_call: TRBJ1-1; v_call: TRBV20-1; clone_size: NA; cdr3_aa: SAIYRGRGTEAF
d_call: TRBD1; j_call: TRBJ1-2; v_call: TRBV7-2; clone_size: few; cdr3_aa: ASSPDRAWKGYT
d_call: TRBD1; j_call: TRBJ2-5; v_call: TRBV7-8; clone_size: few; cdr3_aa: ASSLRDRDETQY
d_call: NA; j_call: TRBJ1-5; v_call: TRBV30; clone_size: many; cdr3_aa: AWSWEGFPNQPQH
d_call: TRBD1; j_call: TRBJ2-7; v_call: TRBV7-2; clone_size: NA; cdr3_aa: ASSPNTGALSYEQY
d_call: NA; j_call: TRBJ2-7; v_call: TRBV7-9; clone_size: few; cdr3_aa: ASSKTGYEQY
d_call: NA; j_call: TRBJ2-5; v_call: TRBV11-2; clone_size: few; cdr3_aa: ASRLDRNQETQY
d_call: TRBD1; j_call: TRBJ1-6; v_call: TRBV20-1; clone_size: NA; cdr3_aa: SAPPGQGLNSPLH
d_call: NA; j_call: TRBJ2-4; v_call: TRBV6-2/TRBV6-3; clone_size: NA; cdr3_aa: ASSKGPAQY
d_call: NA; j_call: TRBJ1-6; v_call: TRBV12-3/TRBV12-4; clone_size: NA; cdr3_aa: ASSLGGQNSPLH
d_call: NA; j_call: TRBJ1-1; v_call: TRBV10-2; clone_size: many; cdr3_aa: ASSVEGTAEAF
d_call: TRBD1; j_call: TRBJ2-7; v_call: TRBV9; clone_size: NA; cdr3_aa: ASSERTGTGVNEQY
d_call: NA; j_call: TRBJ1-1; v_call: TRBV6-2/TRBV6-3; clone_size: NA; cdr3_aa: ASRHRENTEAF
d_call: NA; j_call: TRBJ2-2; v_call: TRBV24-1; clone_size: NA; cdr3_aa: ATSDPTRNTGELF
d_call: TRBD1; j_call: TRBJ1-2; v_call: TRBV5-4; clone_size: NA; cdr3_aa: ASSQTGTGVYGYT
d_call: NA; j_call: TRBJ2-2; v_call: TRBV9; clone_size: many; cdr3_aa: ATQHLNTGELF